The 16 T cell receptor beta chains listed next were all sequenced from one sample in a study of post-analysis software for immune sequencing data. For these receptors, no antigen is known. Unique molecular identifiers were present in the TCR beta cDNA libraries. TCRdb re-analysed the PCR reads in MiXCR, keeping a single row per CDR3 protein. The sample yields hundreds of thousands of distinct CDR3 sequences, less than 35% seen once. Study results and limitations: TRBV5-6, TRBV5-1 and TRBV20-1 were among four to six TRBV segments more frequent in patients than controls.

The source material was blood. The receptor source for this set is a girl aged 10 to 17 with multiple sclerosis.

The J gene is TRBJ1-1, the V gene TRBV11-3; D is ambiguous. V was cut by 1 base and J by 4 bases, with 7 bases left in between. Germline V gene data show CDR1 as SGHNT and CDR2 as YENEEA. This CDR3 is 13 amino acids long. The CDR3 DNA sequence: TGTGCCAGCAGCTTAGGGCAGACCACTGAAGCTTTCTTT. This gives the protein CASSLGQTTEAFF.

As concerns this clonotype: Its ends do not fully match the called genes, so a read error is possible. The CDR3 loop reads CASSPRAGGMETRYF. As DNA, the CDR3 is TGTGCCAGCAGCCCGAGGGCGGGAGGGATGGAGACCCGGTACTTC. The chain uses TRBV5-5 and TRBJ2-5; the match to TRBD2 covers 9 bases. CDR1 and CDR2 (germline): SGHKS, YYEKEE (reference sequence). The CDR3 spans 15 residues.

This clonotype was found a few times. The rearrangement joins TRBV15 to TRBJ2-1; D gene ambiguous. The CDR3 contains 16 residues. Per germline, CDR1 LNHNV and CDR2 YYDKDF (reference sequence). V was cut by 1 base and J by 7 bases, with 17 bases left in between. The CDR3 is CATSRVNGAPRNEQFF. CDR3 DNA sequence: TGTGCCACCAGCAGAGTAAATGGAGCCCCGCGGAATGAGCAGTTCTTC.

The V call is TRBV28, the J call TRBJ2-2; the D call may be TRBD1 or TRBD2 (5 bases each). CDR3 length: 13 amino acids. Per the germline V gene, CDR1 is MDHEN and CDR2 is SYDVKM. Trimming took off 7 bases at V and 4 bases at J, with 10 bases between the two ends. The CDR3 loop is CASTWGFTGELFF. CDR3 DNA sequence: TGTGCCAGCACCTGGGGGTTCACCGGGGAGCTGTTTTTT.

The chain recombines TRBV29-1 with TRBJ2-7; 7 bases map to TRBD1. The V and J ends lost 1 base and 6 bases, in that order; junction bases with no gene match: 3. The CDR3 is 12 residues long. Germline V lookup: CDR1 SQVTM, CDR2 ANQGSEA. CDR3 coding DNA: TGCAGCGTTGAAGGACAGGGTTTCGAGCAGTACTTC. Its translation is CSVEGQGFEQYF.

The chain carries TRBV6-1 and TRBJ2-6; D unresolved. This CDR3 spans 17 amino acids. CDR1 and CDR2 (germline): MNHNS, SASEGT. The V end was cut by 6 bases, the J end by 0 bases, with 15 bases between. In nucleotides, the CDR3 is TGTGCCAGCAGAGAAACCGGGTCCCTCTCTGGGGCCAACGTCCTGACTTTC. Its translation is CASRETGSLSGANVLTF.

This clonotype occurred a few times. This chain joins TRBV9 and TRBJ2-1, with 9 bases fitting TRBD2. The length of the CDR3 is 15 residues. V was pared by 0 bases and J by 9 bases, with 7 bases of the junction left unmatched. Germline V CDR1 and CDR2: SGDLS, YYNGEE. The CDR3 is CASSVAASGKGEQFF. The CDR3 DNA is TGTGCCAGCAGCGTAGCTGCTAGCGGGAAAGGTGAGCAGTTCTTC.

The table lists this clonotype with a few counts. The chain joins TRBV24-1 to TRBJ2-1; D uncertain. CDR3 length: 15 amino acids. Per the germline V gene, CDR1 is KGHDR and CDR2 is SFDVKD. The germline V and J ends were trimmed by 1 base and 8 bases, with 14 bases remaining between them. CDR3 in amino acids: CATSDFDGLRHEQFF. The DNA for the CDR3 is TGTGCCACCAGTGATTTTGACGGTTTAAGGCATGAGCAGTTCTTC.

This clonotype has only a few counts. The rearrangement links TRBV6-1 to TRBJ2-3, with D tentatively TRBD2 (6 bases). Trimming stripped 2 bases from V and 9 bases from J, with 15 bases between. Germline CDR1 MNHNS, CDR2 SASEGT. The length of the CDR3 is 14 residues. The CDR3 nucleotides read TGTGCCAGCAGTGAAAGCGCCTTCGGGGGAACGCAGTATTTT. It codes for CASSESAFGGTQYF.

The chain's CDR3 is CASSLLLDRVNEQFF. In DNA form, the CDR3 reads TGTGCCAGCAGCTTGCTCCTGGACAGGGTCAATGAGCAGTTCTTC. The V gene is TRBV5-6, the J gene TRBJ2-1; TRBD1 matches at 8 bases. Germline CDR1 and CDR2: SGHDT and YYEEEE. The CDR3 sequence is 15 residues long. With 1 base clipped from V and 6 bases from J, the junction kept 6 bases outside the gene matches. The complete variable domain, with remaining parts taken from reference TRBV5-6 and TRBJ2-1, reads DAGVTQSPTHLIKTRGQQVTLRCSPKSGHDTVSWYQQALGQGPQFIFQYYEEEERQRGNFPDRFSGHQFPNYSSELNVNALLLGDSALYLCASSLLLDRVNEQFFGPGTRLTVL.

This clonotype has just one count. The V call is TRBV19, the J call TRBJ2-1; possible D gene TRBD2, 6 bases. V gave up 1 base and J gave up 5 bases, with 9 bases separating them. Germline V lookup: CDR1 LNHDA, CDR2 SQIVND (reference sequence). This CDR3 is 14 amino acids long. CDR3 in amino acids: CASSIAGEDNEQFF. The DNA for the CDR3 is TGTGCCAGTAGTATAGCGGGGGAGGACAATGAGCAGTTCTTC.

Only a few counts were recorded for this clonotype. The CDR3 region is CASSQDPGQDEKLFF. CDR3 nucleotide sequence: TGTGCCAGCAGCCAAGATCCGGGGCAGGACGAAAAACTGTTTTTT. V usage is TRBV3-1 and J usage is TRBJ1-4; D perhaps matches TRBD1 (5 bases). CDR1 and CDR2 (germline): LGHDT, YNNKEL (reference sequence). The CDR3 covers 15 residues. Trimming removed 0 bases from V and 8 bases from J, with 13 bases in between.

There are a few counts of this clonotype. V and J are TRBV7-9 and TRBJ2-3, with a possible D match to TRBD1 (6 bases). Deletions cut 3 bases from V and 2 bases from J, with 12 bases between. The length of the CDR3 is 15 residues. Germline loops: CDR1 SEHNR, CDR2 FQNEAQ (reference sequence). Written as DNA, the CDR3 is TGTGCCAGCAGCTTGGATGGACAGAACACAGATACGCAGTATTTT. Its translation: CASSLDGQNTDTQYF.

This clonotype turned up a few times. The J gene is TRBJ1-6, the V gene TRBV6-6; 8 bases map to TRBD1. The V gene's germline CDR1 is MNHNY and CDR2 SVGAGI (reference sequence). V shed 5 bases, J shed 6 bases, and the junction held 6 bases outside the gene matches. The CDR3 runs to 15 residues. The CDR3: CASSTDRATNSPLHF. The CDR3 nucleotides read TGTGCCAGCAGTACGGACAGGGCCACTAATTCACCCCTCCACTTT.

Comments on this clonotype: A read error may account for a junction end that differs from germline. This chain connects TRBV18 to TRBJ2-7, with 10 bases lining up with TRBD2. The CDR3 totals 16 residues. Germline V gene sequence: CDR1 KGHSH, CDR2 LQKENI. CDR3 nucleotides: TGTGCCAGCCCACCACTTAGCGGGAGGTACTCCTACGAGCAGTACTTC. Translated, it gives CASPPLSGRYSYEQYF.

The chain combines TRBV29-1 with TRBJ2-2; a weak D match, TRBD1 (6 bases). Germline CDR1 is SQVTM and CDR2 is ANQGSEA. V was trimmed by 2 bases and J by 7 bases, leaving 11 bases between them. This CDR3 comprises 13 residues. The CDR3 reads CSVEYLRGGELFF. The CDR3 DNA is TGCAGCGTTGAATATCTCAGGGGCGGGGAGCTGTTTTTT.